This record concerns one T cell receptor beta chain sequence. The data are from a study of blood T cell repertoires in COVID-19. The protocol was immunoSEQ multiplex PCR, while the TCRdb copy is restricted to in-frame clones and leaves out a portion. The sample has around 400,000 clones, 89% seen once; the top ten hold about 1.7%. Enrolled through a virtual design, the participants were between roughly 18 and 100 years of age and came from under 25 US areas. CDR3 length: 15 amino acids. Germline CDR1 reads SGHRS; CDR2 reads YFSETQ. J gave up 5 bases and V 1 base, and 8 bases lay outside the gene matches.

The TCR sequence derives from a woman aged 25 to 39 who had recovered from COVID-19. Sequencing was done on a sample of PBMCs or T cells enriched from blood (not recorded which). The rearrangement joins TRBV5-1 to TRBJ1-1; 7 bases map to TRBD1. The CDR3 is CASSLQGGGITEAFF. The CDR3 region has the DNA TGCGCCAGCAGCTTGCAAGGGGGCGGAATTACTGAAGCTTTCTTT.